The rows below give T cell receptor beta chains drawn from one sample of a study of blood T cell repertoires in COVID-19. Assay used: immunoSEQ multiplex PCR; TCRdb lists only in-frame clones, some missing. Of 300,000 or so clones in the sample, roughly 91% were seen once. Material: PBMCs or T cells enriched from blood (not recorded which). The receptors derive from a woman aged 50 to 60 who had been exposed to COVID-19. The CDR3 runs from the conserved cysteine through the conserved F or W. Fields, in order: J gene, V gene, D gene, clone size, CDR3 protein, CDR3 DNA. The D gene is left open where the match is weak. Clone size, where shown, is once, few, many, or a class for clones that have expanded.

j_call: TRBJ2-1
v_call: TRBV7-2
d_call: .
clone_size: .
cdr3_aa: CASSHPSSYNEQFF
cdr3_nt: TGTGCCAGCAGCCACCCGAGCTCCTACAATGAGCAGTTCTTC

j_call: TRBJ2-7
v_call: TRBV5-1
d_call: .
clone_size: .
cdr3_aa: CASSPGLVEQYF
cdr3_nt: TGCGCCAGCAGCCCGGGGTTGGTGGAGCAGTACTTC

j_call: TRBJ1-1
v_call: TRBV28
d_call: .
clone_size: .
cdr3_aa: CASGAGWNTEAFF
cdr3_nt: TGTGCCAGTGGAGCCGGGTGGAACACTGAAGCTTTCTTT

j_call: TRBJ2-3
v_call: TRBV28
d_call: TRBD2
clone_size: .
cdr3_aa: CASSTGTSGGVPSTDTQYF
cdr3_nt: TGTGCCAGCAGCACCGGGACTAGCGGGGGGGTCCCGAGCACAGATACGCAGTATTTT

j_call: TRBJ2-1
v_call: TRBV7-9
d_call: .
clone_size: .
cdr3_aa: CASSLGTGIYNEQFF
cdr3_nt: TGTGCCAGCAGCTTAGGTACGGGGATATACAATGAGCAGTTCTTC

j_call: TRBJ2-3
v_call: TRBV7-6
d_call: .
clone_size: once
cdr3_aa: CASSLAAGRGATDTQYF
cdr3_nt: TGTGCCAGCAGCTTAGCGGCCGGTCGGGGAGCCACAGATACGCAGTATTTT

j_call: TRBJ2-2
v_call: TRBV4-2
d_call: .
clone_size: .
cdr3_aa: CASSQDLSDTGELFF
cdr3_nt: TGTGCCAGCAGCCAAGATTTGTCTGACACCGGGGAGCTGTTTTTT

j_call: TRBJ2-7
v_call: TRBV5-6
d_call: TRBD1
clone_size: .
cdr3_aa: CASSPGTGALNQYF
cdr3_nt: TGTGCCAGCAGCCCCGGGACAGGGGCCCTTAACCAGTACTTC

j_call: TRBJ1-4
v_call: TRBV28
d_call: TRBD1
clone_size: .
cdr3_aa: CASSTGGGVEKLFF
cdr3_nt: TGTGCCAGCAGCACCGGAGGGGGCGTTGAAAAACTGTTTTTT

j_call: TRBJ2-1
v_call: TRBV18
d_call: .
clone_size: .
cdr3_aa: CASSPAPGGYNEQFF
cdr3_nt: TGTGCCAGCTCACCGGCACCCGGGGGATACAATGAGCAGTTCTTC

j_call: TRBJ2-7
v_call: TRBV27
d_call: .
clone_size: few
cdr3_aa: CASRILGEVGEQYF
cdr3_nt: TGTGCCAGCAGAATCTTGGGTGAGGTCGGCGAGCAGTACTTC

j_call: TRBJ1-4
v_call: TRBV5-4
d_call: .
clone_size: .
cdr3_aa: CASSLGSGSSEKLFF
cdr3_nt: TGTGCCAGCAGCTTGGGATCGGGTTCGAGTGAAAAACTGTTTTTT

j_call: TRBJ2-2
v_call: TRBV19
d_call: TRBD1
clone_size: .
cdr3_aa: CASSIIGQGYTGELFF
cdr3_nt: TGTGCCAGTAGTATAATAGGACAGGGCTACACCGGGGAGCTGTTTTTT

j_call: TRBJ1-1
v_call: TRBV5-1
d_call: .
clone_size: .
cdr3_aa: CASSLEVQGVGTEAFF
cdr3_nt: TGCGCCAGCAGCTTGGAGGTGCAGGGCGTTGGGACTGAAGCTTTCTTT

j_call: TRBJ1-5
v_call: TRBV7-2
d_call: TRBD1
clone_size: few
cdr3_aa: CASSLGTGGPQHF
cdr3_nt: TGTGCCAGCAGCTTAGGGACAGGGGGCCCCCAGCATTTT

j_call: TRBJ2-2
v_call: TRBV28
d_call: TRBD2
clone_size: .
cdr3_aa: CASSLGLAGSGELFF
cdr3_nt: TGTGCCAGCAGTTTAGGACTAGCGGGCTCCGGGGAGCTGTTTTTT

j_call: TRBJ2-7
v_call: TRBV10-3
d_call: .
clone_size: .
cdr3_aa: CATLGADERGLREQYF
cdr3_nt: TGTGCCACCCTGGGGGCTGATGAACGGGGCCTCCGCGAGCAGTACTTC